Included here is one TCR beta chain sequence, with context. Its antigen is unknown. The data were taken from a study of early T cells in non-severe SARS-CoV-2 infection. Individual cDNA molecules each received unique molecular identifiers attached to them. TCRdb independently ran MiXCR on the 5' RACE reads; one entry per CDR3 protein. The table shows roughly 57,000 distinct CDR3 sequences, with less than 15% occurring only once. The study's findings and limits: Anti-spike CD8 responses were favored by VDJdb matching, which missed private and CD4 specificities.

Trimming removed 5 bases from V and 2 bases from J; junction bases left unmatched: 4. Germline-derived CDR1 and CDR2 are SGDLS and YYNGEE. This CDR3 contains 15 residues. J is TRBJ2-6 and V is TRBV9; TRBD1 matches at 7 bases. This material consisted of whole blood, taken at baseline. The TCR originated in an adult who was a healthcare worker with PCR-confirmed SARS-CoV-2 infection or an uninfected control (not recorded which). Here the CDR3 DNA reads TGTGCCAGCAGAAGCGACAGGGCTGGGGCCAACGTCCTGACTTTC. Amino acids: CASRSDRAGANVLTF.